This TCR beta chain was sequenced during a study of blood T cell repertoires in COVID-19. Study-level information: Sources were T cells, B-cell-depleted T cells, or PBMCs; the material itself was cDNA or gDNA.

On this clone itself: Other DNA sequences from this sample encode an identical CDR3 as well.

Germline assignment: CDR1 MNHEY and CDR2 SVGAGI. V was cut by 6 bases and J by 4 bases, with 12 bases left in between. This CDR3 is built from 13 residues. Per the study methods: The assay estimated nucleated cells by amplifying reference gene primers. Profiled with immunoSEQ multiplex PCR; TCRdb holds only in-frame clones, not every one. D and trimming come from the DNA, and the V and J calls and clone size come from that table. Here the sample spans roughly 180,000 clones, approximately 86% being singletons. The chain is built from TRBV6-5 and TRBJ1-1, with no clear D. Material for sequencing was PBMCs or T cells enriched from blood (not recorded which). This receptor was identified in a woman aged 25 to 39 who had recovered from COVID-19. The CDR3 loop reads CASRRGGSTEAFF. In DNA form, the CDR3 reads TGTGCCAGCAGACGGGGAGGGAGCACTGAAGCTTTCTTT.